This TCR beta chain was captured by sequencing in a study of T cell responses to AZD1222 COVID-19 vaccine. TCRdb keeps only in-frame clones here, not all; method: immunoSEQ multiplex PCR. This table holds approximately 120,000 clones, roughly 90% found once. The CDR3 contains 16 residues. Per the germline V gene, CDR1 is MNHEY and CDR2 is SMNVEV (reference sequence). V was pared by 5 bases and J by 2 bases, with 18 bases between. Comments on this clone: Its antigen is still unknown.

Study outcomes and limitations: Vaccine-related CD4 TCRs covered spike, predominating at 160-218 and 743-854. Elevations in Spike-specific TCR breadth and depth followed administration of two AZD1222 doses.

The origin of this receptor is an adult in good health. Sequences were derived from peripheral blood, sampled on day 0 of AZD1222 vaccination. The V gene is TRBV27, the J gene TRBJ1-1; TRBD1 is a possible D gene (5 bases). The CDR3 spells CASSRGAAPSNTEAFF. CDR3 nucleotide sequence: TGTGCCAGCAGTCGCGGGGCGGCCCCTTCCAACACTGAAGCTTTCTTT.